Given below is one TCR beta chain in context. The antigen is undetermined. Germline V gene sequence: CDR1 MNHEY, CDR2 SVGEGT. V lost 2 bases and J lost 3; bases outside the gene matches: 3. This CDR3 is built from 14 residues. The second PCR ran about 6 to 12 cycles with a sample-barcoded 5' primer and J-beta primers. TCRdb reanalysed the 5' RACE reads using MiXCR and keeps one entry per CDR3 protein. The sample shows about 1,500,000 distinct CDR3 sequences, approximately 38% of them seen only once. Every donor gave approximately 10 milliliters of peripheral blood. Every sample gave at least 5 micrograms of total RNA when it was extracted. This entry comes from a study of blood T cells in healthy people across ages. Study results and caveats: Across the age range, TCR beta diversity per million T cells fell in a roughly linear way. Strong correlation linked observed beta diversity and percent naive T cells.

The sequencing sample was made of blood. The TCR originated in a woman between 18 and 29 years old in good health. V usage is TRBV6-2 or TRBV6-3 and J usage is TRBJ2-5; 7 bases are shared with TRBD1. The CDR3 loop is CASSYVGTEETQYF. CDR3 nucleotide sequence: TGTGCCAGCAGTTACGTGGGGACAGAAGAGACCCAGTACTTC.